Detailed here is one T cell receptor beta chain. This sample was included in a study of human T cells and chemical hapten exposure. Trimming removed 5 bases from V and 2 bases from J, with 11 bases in between. CDR3 length: 14 residues. Germline V CDR1 and CDR2: SGHDN, FVKESK. The time point was: patch test 1, 2 weeks after DPC sensitization. Treatment described: therapeutic diphenylcyclopropenone sensitization with weekly scalp DPC. Drawing of blood took place ahead of applying each patch test. TCRdb independently ran MiXCR on the RACE reads; one entry per CDR3 protein. This sample yields about 380,000 distinct CDR3 sequences, of which roughly 4.8% are seen a single time; over 2% belongs to the top ten.

The sequenced sample was whole blood, obtained in connection with sensitization to the hapten diphenylcyclopropenone (DPC). The TCR comes from a woman aged 45-65 years with alopecia areata. Some clones in this sample may be carry-over from other donors' samples. V gene TRBV14 combines with J gene TRBJ2-3; D gene unclear. DNA for the CDR3: TGTGCCAGCAGCTACTCCCATCCCACAGATACGCAGTATTTT. Translating it yields CASSYSHPTDTQYF.